This entry describes one TCR beta chain. The antigen remains unidentified. This entry comes from a study of cytomegalovirus exposure and HLA in healthy donors. Study-level background: About 200 million T cells yielded 110 million or so unique TCR beta sequences in earlier analysis. Findings of the study overall: Later genetic work tied a missense DCLRE1C variant to beta-chain V and J trimming.

Germline V gene sequence: CDR1 SGHNT, CDR2 YYREEE (reference sequence). Unmatched junction bases numbered 7, after V lost 4 bases and J lost 5 bases. This CDR3 is 15 amino acids long. Researchers ran the PCR with 60 Vbeta and 13 Jbeta primers. Repertoires were generated with immunoSEQ multiplex PCR, while TCRdb's copy carries only in-frame clones and drops some. The sample records some 150,000 clones, approximately 78% being singletons. The source of this sequence is a woman between 45 and 65 years old in good health and CMV-seropositive. The genes are TRBV5-4 and TRBJ2-3, with 10 bases aligning to TRBD2. Sample: PBMCs. The CDR3 is CASSPLAGSRDTQYF. CDR3 nucleotides: TGTGCCAGCAGCCCACTAGCGGGATCTCGAGATACGCAGTATTTT.